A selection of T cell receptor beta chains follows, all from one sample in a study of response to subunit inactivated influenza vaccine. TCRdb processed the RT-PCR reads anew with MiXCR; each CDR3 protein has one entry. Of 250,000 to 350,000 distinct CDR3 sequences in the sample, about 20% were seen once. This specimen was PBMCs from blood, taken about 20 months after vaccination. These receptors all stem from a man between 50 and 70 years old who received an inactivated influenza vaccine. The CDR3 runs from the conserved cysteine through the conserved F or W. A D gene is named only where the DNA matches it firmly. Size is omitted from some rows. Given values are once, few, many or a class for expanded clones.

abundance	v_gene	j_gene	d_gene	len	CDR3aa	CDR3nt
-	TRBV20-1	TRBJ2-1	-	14	CSARGTSSYNEQFF	TGCAGTGCTAGAGGTACAAGCTCCTACAATGAGCAGTTCTTC
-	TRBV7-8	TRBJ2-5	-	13	CASSLEGKETQYF	TGTGCCAGCAGCTTAGAGGGCAAAGAGACCCAGTACTTC
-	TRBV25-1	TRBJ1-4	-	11	CASYYNEKLFF	TGTGCCAGCTACTACAATGAAAAACTGTTTTTT
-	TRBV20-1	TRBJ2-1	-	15	CSARDTAYLNNEQFF	TGCAGTGCTAGAGACACAGCTTACCTTAACAATGAGCAGTTCTTC
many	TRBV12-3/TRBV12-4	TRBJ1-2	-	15	CASSLYPGRDYGYTF	TGTGCCAGCAGTTTATACCCAGGGAGGGACTATGGCTACACCTTC
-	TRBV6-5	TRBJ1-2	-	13	CASSYSRGLGYTF	TGTGCCAGCAGTTACTCGCGAGGGCTCGGCTACACCTTC
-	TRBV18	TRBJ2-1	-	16	CASSGRIRDTANEQFF	TGTGCCAGCTCAGGGAGGATCCGGGACACCGCCAATGAGCAGTTCTTC
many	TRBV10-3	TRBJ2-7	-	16	CAISKRTLEGVNEQYF	TGTGCCATCAGTAAGAGGACCCTCGAAGGTGTCAACGAGCAGTACTTC
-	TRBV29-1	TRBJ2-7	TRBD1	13	CSVGGQGGYEQYF	TGCAGCGTTGGAGGACAGGGGGGCTACGAGCAGTACTTC
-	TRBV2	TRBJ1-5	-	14	CASSELGGRKPQHF	TGTGCCAGCAGTGAATTGGGGGGAAGGAAGCCCCAGCATTTT